A selection of T cell receptor beta chains follows, all from one sample in a study of T cell responses to AZD1222 COVID-19 vaccine. The protocol was immunoSEQ multiplex PCR, while the TCRdb copy is restricted to in-frame clones and leaves out a portion. The repertoire shows around 150,000 clones; the top ten hold about 2%. Source material: peripheral blood. The receptors shown here come from an adult in good health. Both conserved end residues are part of each CDR3. D genes are given only for firm matches.

TRBV24-1	NA	TRBJ1-2	TGTGCCACCCGCCCGACAGGCAACTATGGCTACACCTTC	CATRPTGNYGYTF
TRBV15	TRBD1	TRBJ2-7	TGTGCCACCAGCAGAGGGACAGGGGGCGGCGAGCAGTACTTC	CATSRGTGGGEQYF
TRBV6-1	NA	TRBJ2-5	TGTGCCAGCAGTGATGGTTGGGGGGGCGGGGAGACCCAGTACTTC	CASSDGWGGGETQYF
TRBV6-5	NA	TRBJ1-1	TGTGCCAGCAGTTTCGGGGGGGTCACTGAAGCTTTCTTT	CASSFGGVTEAFF
TRBV27	NA	TRBJ2-1	TGTGCCAGCAGTGGCGCAGGGTCGGGCTACAATGAGCAGTTCTTC	CASSGAGSGYNEQFF
TRBV7-6	NA	TRBJ1-5	TGTGCCAGCAGCTTAGGGCCCAATAGCAATCAGCCCCAGCATTTT	CASSLGPNSNQPQHF
TRBV12-3/TRBV12-4	TRBD1	TRBJ1-1	TGTGCCAGCGGGACAGGGGAGGGGACTGAAGCTTTCTTT	CASGTGEGTEAFF
TRBV6-5	NA	TRBJ1-2	TGTGCCAGCAGACAGGAGAGAAACTATGGCTACACCTTC	CASRQERNYGYTF
TRBV3-1/TRBV3-2	NA	TRBJ1-1	TGTGCCAGCAGCCAAGGGCCTGAAGCTTTCTTT	CASSQGPEAFF
TRBV27	TRBD1	TRBJ2-7	TGTGCCAGCAGCCGACGACAGGGGGCCTACGAGCAGTACTTC	CASSRRQGAYEQYF
TRBV29-1	NA	TRBJ1-2	TGCAGCGTTGAAGATCTCCCGGGGCAGGGAGTAACACTAAACTATGGCTACACCTTC	CSVEDLPGQGVTLNYGYTF
TRBV29-1	NA	TRBJ1-2	TGCAGCGTTGCATTAGGTGGGGACTATGGCTACACCTTC	CSVALGGDYGYTF
TRBV5-1	TRBD1	TRBJ2-2	TGCGCCAGCAGCTCGGGGACAGTAAATACCGTCACCGGGGAGCTGTTTTTT	CASSSGTVNTVTGELFF
TRBV3-1/TRBV3-2	NA	TRBJ1-4	TGTGCCAGCAGCCAAAGGGGCAATGAAAAACTGTTTTTT	CASSQRGNEKLFF
TRBV29-1	NA	TRBJ1-1	TGCAGCGTTGATTGGGGGGCCAGCACTGAAGCTTTCTTT	CSVDWGASTEAFF
TRBV18	TRBD1	TRBJ1-1	TGTGCCAGCTCACCTTGGACAGGGAATATGAACACTGAAGCTTTCTTT	CASSPWTGNMNTEAFF
TRBV5-6	NA	TRBJ2-1	TGTGCCAGCAGCACCGGTGGCTCCGCCTACAATGAGCAGTTCTTC	CASSTGGSAYNEQFF
TRBV5-6	TRBD1	TRBJ2-7	TGTGCCAGCAGCTTCCTGGTCGGACAGGGTTCCGAGCAGTACTTC	CASSFLVGQGSEQYF
TRBV19	NA	TRBJ2-3	TGTGCCAGTAGGACGGGTCACATACTGAGGCCAGATACGCAGTATTTT	CASRTGHILRPDTQYF
TRBV5-1	NA	TRBJ1-1	TGCGCCAGCAACAGCGGGAGTGAAGGTACTGAAGCTTTCTTT	CASNSGSEGTEAFF
TRBV28	NA	TRBJ1-1	TGTGCCAGCAGTATGGTCAGGGGCAGGTCTGAAGCTTTCTTT	CASSMVRGRSEAFF
TRBV14	NA	TRBJ2-5	TGTGCCAGCAGCCAAGATCTTAGGGCCGAGACCCAGTACTTC	CASSQDLRAETQYF
TRBV29-1	NA	TRBJ1-1	TGCAGCGTTGAATACTCCGTCGGGGAAGCTTTCTTT	CSVEYSVGEAFF
TRBV5-1	NA	TRBJ2-7	TGCGCCAGCAGCTTGGCCGATCCACCTCCCGTCGAGCAGTACTTC	CASSLADPPPVEQYF
TRBV12-3/TRBV12-4	NA	TRBJ2-3	TGTGCCAGCAGGGGGGCAGGGTTAGCGCAGTATTTT	CASRGAGLAQYF
TRBV6-7	NA	TRBJ1-4	TGTGCCAGCAGTGACAGTTTTAATGAAAAACTGTTTTTT	CASSDSFNEKLFF
TRBV7-3	NA	TRBJ2-3	TGTGCCAGCAGCTTAGGGCATGCCACAGATACGCAGTATTTT	CASSLGHATDTQYF
TRBV7-2	NA	TRBJ2-3	TGTGCCAGCAGCTTAAAGATAAGGGACTCCACAGATACGCAGTATTTT	CASSLKIRDSTDTQYF
TRBV18	NA	TRBJ2-3	TGTGCCAGCTCACCACCGGTGGGGGGCCCCCTAGCAGATACGCAGTATTTT	CASSPPVGGPLADTQYF
TRBV7-2	TRBD2	TRBJ2-3	TGTGCCAGCAGCTTGACAGCGGGGGGCTCAACTAGCACAGATACGCAGTATTTT	CASSLTAGGSTSTDTQYF
TRBV4-3	NA	TRBJ1-1	TGCGCCAGCAGCCAACTAGGCCGGGAAGTAGCTTTCTTT	CASSQLGREVAFF
TRBV7-8	TRBD1	TRBJ1-5	TGTGCCAGCACCGGACAGGGTCCCCATCAGCCCCAGCATTTT	CASTGQGPHQPQHF
TRBV14	NA	TRBJ2-5	TGTGCCAGCAGCCAAATGGGCACACCCCGGACCCAAGAGACCCAGTACTTC	CASSQMGTPRTQETQYF
TRBV12-3/TRBV12-4	NA	TRBJ1-2	TGTGCCAGCAGGGCCAACTATGGCTACACCTTC	CASRANYGYTF
TRBV25-1	NA	TRBJ2-7	TGTGCCAGCAGTGAAGGAGGTAGGGCCCCCTTAGTGAAGCAGTACTTC	CASSEGGRAPLVKQYF
TRBV15	NA	TRBJ1-3	TGTGCCACCAGCAGAGCGGGGGAAGGTGGAAACACCATATATTTT	CATSRAGEGGNTIYF
TRBV6-2/TRBV6-3	TRBD1	TRBJ1-2	TGTGCCAGCAGTTACCGGGACAGGAATGGCTACACCTTC	CASSYRDRNGYTF
TRBV28	TRBD1	TRBJ2-7	TGTGCCAGCAGAACAGGACAGGGACGCTACGAGCAGTACTTC	CASRTGQGRYEQYF
TRBV9	NA	TRBJ2-2	TGTGCCAGCAGCGTAGTAGGTGGCGGGGAGCTGTTTTTT	CASSVVGGGELFF
TRBV28	TRBD1	TRBJ1-3	TGTGCCAGCAGTTTTAGACAGGGGGCAGACACCATATATTTT	CASSFRQGADTIYF
TRBV6-1	NA	TRBJ2-2	TGTGCCAGCAGTGGAGAGGGACTCCCGAACACCGGGGAGCTGTTTTTT	CASSGEGLPNTGELFF
TRBV7-2	TRBD1	TRBJ1-1	TGTGCCAGCAGCTTACCCTGGACAGGGAGGGACACTGAAGCTTTCTTT	CASSLPWTGRDTEAFF
TRBV7-2	NA	TRBJ2-1	TGTGCCAGCAGCTTAGGCACAGGGCTTTTGGCGAATGAGCAGTTCTTC	CASSLGTGLLANEQFF
TRBV30	NA	TRBJ1-5	TGTGCCTGGAGTCCTACGACGGGTCCCAAGGGGGCCCAGCATTTT	CAWSPTTGPKGAQHF
TRBV7-6	NA	TRBJ2-2	TGTGCCAGCAGCTTAGGGGCAGCAATGAACACCGGGGAGCTGTTTTTT	CASSLGAAMNTGELFF
TRBV18	TRBD2	TRBJ2-1	TGTGCCAGCTCCGAGCGGGGGGGCGTAGGCGATGAGCAGTTCTTC	CASSERGGVGDEQFF
TRBV28	NA	TRBJ1-1	TGTGCCAGCAGTTTAATCCTTATTTGGGCCGGGCAGGGGAACACTGAAGCTTTCTTT	CASSLILIWAGQGNTEAFF
TRBV24-1	TRBD2	TRBJ2-2	TGTGCCACCAGTGTAGGACTAGCCAGCGGGGAGCTGTTTTTT	CATSVGLASGELFF
TRBV7-8	TRBD1	TRBJ1-2	TGTGCCAGCAGCTTCTTCTTTGTGGACAGGGATGGTGGCTACACCTTC	CASSFFFVDRDGGYTF
TRBV4-1	TRBD1	TRBJ1-6	TGCGCCAGCAGCCAACAGGGGGCGCAGTCACCCCTCCACTTT	CASSQQGAQSPLHF
TRBV4-3	NA	TRBJ1-1	TGCGCCAGCAGCCAAGGGGAGGGAGCAGCTGAAGCTTTCTTT	CASSQGEGAAEAFF
TRBV6-1	NA	TRBJ2-4	TGTGCCAGCAGTGGGACCAGGTTCGAAGCCAAAAACATTCAGTACTTC	CASSGTRFEAKNIQYF
TRBV19	TRBD1	TRBJ2-2	TGTGCCACTCGAGGACAGGGGGCGACCGGGGAGCTGTTTTTT	CATRGQGATGELFF